This T cell receptor beta chain appears in the sequencing data of a study of blood T cell repertoires in COVID-19. Assay used: immunoSEQ multiplex PCR; TCRdb lists only in-frame clones, some missing. Here the sample spans more than 90,000 clones, 85% to 90% being singletons. Germline trimming cut 6 bases from V and 3 bases from J; bases unmatched to any gene: 7. The CDR3 sequence is 15 residues long. Germline V lookup: CDR1 MDHEN, CDR2 SYDVKM. The chain carries TRBV28 and TRBJ2-5; TRBD2 agrees at 10 bases. Sequenced sample: peripheral blood. This receptor was obtained from a man aged 65 to 85 who had recovered from COVID-19. The DNA of the CDR3 is TGTGCCAGCAGGGGCTCCGGACTAGCGGAAGAGACCCAGTACTTC. It yields the protein CASRGSGLAEETQYF. Full variable domain (outside the CDR3, taken from reference TRBV28 and TRBJ2-5): DVKVTQSSRYLVKRTGEKVFLECVQDMDHENMFWYRQDPGLGLRLIYFSYDVKMKEKGDIPEGYSVSREKKERFSLILESASTNQTSMYLCASRGSGLAEETQYFGPGTRLLVL.